This is a list of T cell receptor beta chains from one sample in a study of T cells after yellow fever vaccination. From the 5' RACE reads, TCRdb called clonotypes with MiXCR, one entry per CDR3 protein. The sample shows a few hundred thousand distinct CDR3 sequences, approximately 4.2% of them seen only once. The sample here was PBMCs, taken 5 days after the yellow fever booster vaccination. All receptors come from a man aged 18 to 29 who received the YFV17D yellow fever vaccine. CDR3s include the opening cysteine and the closing phenylalanine or tryptophan. Each record gives: D gene, V gene, clone size, J gene, CDR3 protein, CDR3 DNA. D genes are given only for firm matches. Some rows mark clone size as missing; the rest say once, few, many or name a class of expanded clone.

>-|TRBV6-5|-|TRBJ2-7
CASREIGAFEQYF
TGTGCCAGCAGGGAGATCGGGGCGTTCGAGCAGTACTTC
>TRBD2|TRBV5-1|many|TRBJ2-1
CASIGGAGSYNEQFF
TGCGCCAGCATCGGGGGGGCCGGGTCCTACAATGAGCAGTTCTTC
>-|TRBV5-1|few|TRBJ1-1
CASTSAADTEAFF
TGCGCCAGCACATCGGCCGCCGACACTGAAGCTTTCTTT
>-|TRBV5-4|many|TRBJ1-6
CASSEDVNGSPLHF
TGTGCCAGCAGCGAGGACGTCAATGGATCACCCCTCCACTTT
>-|TRBV7-8|many|TRBJ2-3
CASSLGESSTDTQYF
TGTGCCAGCAGCTTAGGGGAATCTAGCACAGATACGCAGTATTTT
>-|TRBV6-6|few|TRBJ1-1
CASTRSDSNTEAFF
TGTGCCAGCACCCGCTCCGACAGCAACACTGAAGCTTTCTTT
>TRBD1|TRBV4-3|few|TRBJ2-2
CASSQEIVRGLANTGELFF
TGCGCCAGCAGCCAAGAAATCGTCAGGGGGCTAGCCAACACCGGGGAGCTGTTTTTT
>TRBD1|TRBV13|-|TRBJ2-7
CASSTRQGKLEQYF
TGTGCCAGCAGCACCCGACAGGGTAAGCTCGAGCAGTACTTC
>-|TRBV12-3/TRBV12-4|-|TRBJ1-4
CASTEQAGEKLFF
TGTGCCAGCACCGAACAGGCAGGGGAAAAACTGTTTTTT
>-|TRBV27|-|TRBJ1-2
CASSLIPLGGPGYTF
TGTGCCAGCAGTTTAATCCCCCTCGGGGGGCCTGGCTACACCTTC
>-|TRBV2|-|TRBJ1-5
CASTGKLYSNQPQHF
TGTGCCAGCACAGGAAAGCTCTATAGCAATCAGCCCCAGCATTTT